A single sample is the source of the 3 T cell receptor beta chains below, sequenced in a study of T cell responses to AZD1222 COVID-19 vaccine (dated by TCRdb to the early 2020s). The library was prepared using the immunoSEQ multiplex PCR assay. In TCRdb, the immuneACCESS table is reduced to in-frame sequences with V and J assigned. These tables do not hold every clone; where another copy was compared, an unresolved V gene accounts for under half, and the others remain unexplained. The sample contains some 110,000 clones, approximately 90% of them found a single time. The biggest ten clones account for approximately 3.4% of the sample. What the time point label conveys for this sample: about 28 days (+/-7) after the second vaccine dose. The sample here was peripheral blood, taken 28 days after the second AZD1222 dose. The receptors were sampled from an adult who received the AZD1222 COVID-19 vaccine.

This clone came up a few times. The J gene is TRBJ1-1, the V gene TRBV29-1, with TRBD1 as a possible D gene (6 bases). Germline V gives CDR1 SQVTM, CDR2 ANQGSEA. The germline V and J ends were trimmed by 7 bases and 0 bases, with 12 bases remaining between them. There are 13 residues in the CDR3. The CDR3 DNA sequence: TGCAGCGCCGGGACACACATGAACACTGAAGCTTTCTTT. Amino acids: CSAGTHMNTEAFF.

V is TRBV4-2 and J is TRBJ1-5, with 9 nucleotides matching TRBD1. The CDR3 totals 14 residues. V shed 2 bases, J shed 6 bases, and the junction held 2 bases outside the gene matches. The germline gives CDR1 LGHNA, CDR2 YNFKEQ. CDR3 DNA sequence: TGTGCCAGCAGCCAACGGACAGGGGCTCAGCCCCAGCATTTT. Translated: CASSQRTGAQPQHF.

The V gene is TRBV6-2 or TRBV6-3, the J gene TRBJ2-7; 10 bases align to TRBD1. CDR1 MNHEY and CDR2 SVGEGT come from the germline V gene. Trimming took 0 bases from V and 4 from J; bases not matched to a gene: 6. There are 16 residues in the CDR3. CDR3 in DNA: TGTGCCAGCAGTTACTCGAGGGACAGGGGATGGTACGAGCAGTACTTC. It is translated as CASSYSRDRGWYEQYF.